This T cell receptor beta chain was documented in a study of pediatric ulcerative colitis. Rectal tissue came from one to two pinch biopsies taken at colonoscopy. Study-level results: A couple of rectal clonotypes were found only in ulcerative colitis patients, all of them. In rectum, acute severe colitis had expanded clones and less diversity. Blood-rectal clonal overlap within each person was significantly higher in ulcerative colitis patients than controls.

This was a survey-level run. The data were produced by immunoSEQ multiplex PCR, yet TCRdb's version contains in-frame clones alone and is incomplete. Of 44,000 or so clones listed, around 78% are singletons. V lost 2 bases, J lost 0 bases, and 5 bases lay in between. Germline CDR1 is GTSNPN and CDR2 is SVGIG (reference sequence). The CDR3 has 14 amino acids. Worth noting for this clone: Its antigen remains unknown.

This receptor was obtained from a girl between 5 and 17 years old with moderate ulcerative colitis. The source material was gut tissue. This chain uses TRBV30 with TRBJ2-6, with D uncertain. In DNA, the CDR3 is TGTGCCTGGAGTCTTACCTCTGGGGCCAACGTCCTGACTTTC. Protein sequence: CAWSLTSGANVLTF.